This TCR beta chain was sequenced in a study of technical replicates of blood from several donors. Libraries were prepared by immunoSEQ multiplex PCR; TCRdb keeps only in-frame clonotypes and omits some of them. The sample lists 67,000 or so clones; around 90% were seen once. This clone showed up just once. The specimen sequenced was T cells isolated from PBMCs. This clonotype was obtained from a human donor in good health.

CDR3 nucleotide sequence: TGCAGCGTTGAACTAACCGGGACAGCCTTTTCCTATGGCTACACCTTC. Protein product: CSVELTGTAFSYGYTF. The rearrangement joins TRBV29-1 to TRBJ1-2, with TRBD1 matching 7 bases. The germline V gene has CDR1 SQVTM and CDR2 ANQGSEA. CDR3 length: 16 amino acids. J was trimmed by 4 bases and V by 2 bases; bases with no gene match: 13.